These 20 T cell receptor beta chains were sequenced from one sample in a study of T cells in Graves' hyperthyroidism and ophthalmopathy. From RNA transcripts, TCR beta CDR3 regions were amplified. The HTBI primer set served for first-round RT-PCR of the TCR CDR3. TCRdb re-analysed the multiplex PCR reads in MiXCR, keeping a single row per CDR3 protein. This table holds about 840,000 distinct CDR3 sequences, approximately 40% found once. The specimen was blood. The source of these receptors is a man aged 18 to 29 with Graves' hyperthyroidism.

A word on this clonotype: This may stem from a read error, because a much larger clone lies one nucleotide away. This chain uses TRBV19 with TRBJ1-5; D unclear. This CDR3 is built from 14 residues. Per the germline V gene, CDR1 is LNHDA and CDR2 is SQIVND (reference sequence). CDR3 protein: CASSIVGGNQPRHF. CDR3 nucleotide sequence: TGTGCCAGTAGTATAGTCGGAGGCAATCAGCCCCGGCATTTT.

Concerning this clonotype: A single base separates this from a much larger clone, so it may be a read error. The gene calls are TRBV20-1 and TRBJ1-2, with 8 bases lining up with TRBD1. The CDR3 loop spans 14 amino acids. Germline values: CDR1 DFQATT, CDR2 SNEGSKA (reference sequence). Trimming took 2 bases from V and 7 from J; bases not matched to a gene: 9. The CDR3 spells CSARPRDRQGGYTF. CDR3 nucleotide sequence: TGCAGTGCTAGACCTCGGGACAGGCAGGGTGGCTACACCTTC.

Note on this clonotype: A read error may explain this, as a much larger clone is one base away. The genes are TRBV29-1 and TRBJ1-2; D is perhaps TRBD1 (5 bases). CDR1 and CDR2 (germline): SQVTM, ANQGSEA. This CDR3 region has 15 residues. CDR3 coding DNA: TGCAGCGTTGAAGATCAGAGGACATCTAACCATGGCTACACCTTC. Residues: CSVEDQRTSNHGYTF.

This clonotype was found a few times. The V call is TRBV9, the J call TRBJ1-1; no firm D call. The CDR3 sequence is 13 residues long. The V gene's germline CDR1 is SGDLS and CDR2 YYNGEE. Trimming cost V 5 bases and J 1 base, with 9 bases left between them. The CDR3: CASRGVWNTEAFF. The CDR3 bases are TGTGCCAGCAGAGGCGTATGGAACACTGAAGCTTTCTTT.

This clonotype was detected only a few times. DNA for the CDR3: TGTGCCAGTCAGGACAGGGGGCTGAATCAGCCCCAGCATTTT. Translating it yields CASQDRGLNQPQHF. V is TRBV19 and J is TRBJ1-5; 11 positions agree with TRBD1. Per the germline V gene, CDR1 is LNHDA and CDR2 is SQIVND (reference sequence). V was pared by 8 bases and J by 4 bases, with 4 bases of the junction left unmatched. The CDR3 totals 14 residues.

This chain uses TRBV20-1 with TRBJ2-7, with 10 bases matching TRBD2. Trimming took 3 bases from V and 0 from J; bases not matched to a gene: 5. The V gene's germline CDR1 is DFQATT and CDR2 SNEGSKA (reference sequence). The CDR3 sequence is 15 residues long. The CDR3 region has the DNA TGCAGTGCTAGGGGACTAGCGTTACCCTCCTACGAGCAGTACTTC. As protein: CSARGLALPSYEQYF.

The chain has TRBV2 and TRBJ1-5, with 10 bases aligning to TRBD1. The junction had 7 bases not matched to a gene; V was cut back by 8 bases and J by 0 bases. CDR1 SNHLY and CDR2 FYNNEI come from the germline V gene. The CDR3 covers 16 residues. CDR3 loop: CASLDRTGGSNQPQHF. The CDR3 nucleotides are TGTGCCAGCCTAGACCGGACAGGGGGTAGCAATCAGCCCCAGCATTTT.

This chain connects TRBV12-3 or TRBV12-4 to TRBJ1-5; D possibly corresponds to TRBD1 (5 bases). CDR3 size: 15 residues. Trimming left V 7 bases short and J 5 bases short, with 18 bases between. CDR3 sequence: CASNPWGREDQPQHF. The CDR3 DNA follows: TGTGCCAGCAACCCATGGGGACGGGAGGATCAGCCCCAGCATTTT.

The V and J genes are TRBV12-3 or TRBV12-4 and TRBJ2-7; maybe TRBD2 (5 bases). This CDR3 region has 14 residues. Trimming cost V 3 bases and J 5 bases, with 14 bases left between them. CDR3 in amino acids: CASSFPGKKNEQYF. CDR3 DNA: TGTGCCAGCAGTTTTCCCGGGAAGAAGAACGAGCAGTACTTC.

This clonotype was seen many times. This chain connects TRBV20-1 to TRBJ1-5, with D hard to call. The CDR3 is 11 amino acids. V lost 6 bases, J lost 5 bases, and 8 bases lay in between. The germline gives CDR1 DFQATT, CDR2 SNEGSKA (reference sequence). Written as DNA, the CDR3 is TGCAGTGCCCTTCATTATCAGCCCCAGCATTTT. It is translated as CSALHYQPQHF.

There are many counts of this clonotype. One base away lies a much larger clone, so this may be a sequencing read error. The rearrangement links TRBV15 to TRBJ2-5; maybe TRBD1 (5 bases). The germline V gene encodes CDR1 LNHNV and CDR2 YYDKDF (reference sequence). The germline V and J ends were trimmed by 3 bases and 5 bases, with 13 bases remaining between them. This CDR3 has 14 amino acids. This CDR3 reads CATSSGADVETQYF. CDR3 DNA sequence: TGTGCCACCAGCAGTGGGGCGGACGTTGAGACCCAGTACTTC.

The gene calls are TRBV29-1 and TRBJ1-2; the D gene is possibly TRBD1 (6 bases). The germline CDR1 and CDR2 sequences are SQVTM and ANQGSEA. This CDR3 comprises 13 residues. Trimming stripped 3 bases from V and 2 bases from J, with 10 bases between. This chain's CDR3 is CSVDRGQNYGYTF. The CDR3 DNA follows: TGCAGCGTTGACAGGGGTCAAAACTATGGCTACACCTTC.

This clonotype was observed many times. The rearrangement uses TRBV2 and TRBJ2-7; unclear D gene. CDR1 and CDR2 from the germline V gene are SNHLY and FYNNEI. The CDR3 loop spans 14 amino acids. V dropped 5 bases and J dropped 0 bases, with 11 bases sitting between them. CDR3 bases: TGTGCCAGCAGTCCGGACCGCAGCTCCTACGAGCAGTACTTC. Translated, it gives CASSPDRSSYEQYF.

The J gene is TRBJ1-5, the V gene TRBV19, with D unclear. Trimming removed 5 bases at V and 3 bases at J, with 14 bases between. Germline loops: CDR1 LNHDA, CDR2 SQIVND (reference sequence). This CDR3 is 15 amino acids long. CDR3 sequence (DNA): TGTGCCAGTAGTGCTAGGACGGCCGCCAATCAGCCCCAGCATTTT. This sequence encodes CASSARTAANQPQHF. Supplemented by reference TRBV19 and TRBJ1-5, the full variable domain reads DGGITQSPKYLFRKEGQNVTLSCEQNLNHDAMYWYRQDPGQGLRLIYYSQIVNDFQKGDIAEGYSVSREKKESFPLTVTSAQKNPTAFYLCASSARTAANQPQHFGDGTRLSIL.

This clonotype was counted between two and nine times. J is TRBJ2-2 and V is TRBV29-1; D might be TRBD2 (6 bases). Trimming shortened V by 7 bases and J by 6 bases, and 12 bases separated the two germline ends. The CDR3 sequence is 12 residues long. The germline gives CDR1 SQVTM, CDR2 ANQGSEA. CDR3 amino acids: CSGGVEAGELFF. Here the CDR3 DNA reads TGCAGCGGCGGGGTTGAAGCCGGGGAGCTGTTTTTT.

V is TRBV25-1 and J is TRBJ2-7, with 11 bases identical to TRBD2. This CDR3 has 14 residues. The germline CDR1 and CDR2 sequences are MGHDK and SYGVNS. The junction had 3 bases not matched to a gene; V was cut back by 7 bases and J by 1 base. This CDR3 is CASTVAGGSYEQYF. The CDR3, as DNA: TGTGCCAGCACCGTAGCGGGAGGGTCCTACGAGCAGTACTTC.

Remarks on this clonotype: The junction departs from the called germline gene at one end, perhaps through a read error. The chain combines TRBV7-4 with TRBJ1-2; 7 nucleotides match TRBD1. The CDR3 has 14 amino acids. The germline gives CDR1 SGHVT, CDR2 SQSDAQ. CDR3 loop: CASSVRQGDYGCTF. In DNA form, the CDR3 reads TGTGCCAGCAGCGTACGACAGGGCGACTATGGCTGCACCTTC.

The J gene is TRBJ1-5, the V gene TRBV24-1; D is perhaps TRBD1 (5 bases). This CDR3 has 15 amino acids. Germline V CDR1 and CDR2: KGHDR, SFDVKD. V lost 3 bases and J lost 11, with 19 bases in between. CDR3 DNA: TGTGCCACCAGTGATCCACGGGGGTACCAAGAGACCCAGCATTTT. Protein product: CATSDPRGYQETQHF.

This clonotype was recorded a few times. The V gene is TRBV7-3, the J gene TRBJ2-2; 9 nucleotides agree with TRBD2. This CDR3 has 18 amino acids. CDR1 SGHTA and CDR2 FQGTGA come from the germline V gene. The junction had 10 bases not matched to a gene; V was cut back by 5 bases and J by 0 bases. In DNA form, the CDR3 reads TGTGCCAGCAGCAACACCGGGACTAGCTGGTCGAACACCGGGGAGCTGTTTTTT. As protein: CASSNTGTSWSNTGELFF.

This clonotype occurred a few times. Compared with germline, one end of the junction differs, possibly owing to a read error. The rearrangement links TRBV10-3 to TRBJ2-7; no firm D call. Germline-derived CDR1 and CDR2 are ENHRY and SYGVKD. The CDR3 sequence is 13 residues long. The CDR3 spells CASSGHDGYEQYF. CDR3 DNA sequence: TGTGCCAGCAGTGGCCACGACGGCTACGAGCAGTACTTC.